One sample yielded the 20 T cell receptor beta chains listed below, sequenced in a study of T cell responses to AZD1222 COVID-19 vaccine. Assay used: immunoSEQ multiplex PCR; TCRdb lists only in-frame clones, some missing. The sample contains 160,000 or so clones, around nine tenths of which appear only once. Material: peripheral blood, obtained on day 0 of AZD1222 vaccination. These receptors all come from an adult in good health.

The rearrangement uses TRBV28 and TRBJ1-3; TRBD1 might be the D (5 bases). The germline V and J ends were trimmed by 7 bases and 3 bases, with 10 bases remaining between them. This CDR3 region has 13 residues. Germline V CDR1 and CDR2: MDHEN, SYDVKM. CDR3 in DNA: TGTGCCAGCATCATCGGGGGTGGAAACACCATATATTTT. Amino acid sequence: CASIIGGGNTIYF.

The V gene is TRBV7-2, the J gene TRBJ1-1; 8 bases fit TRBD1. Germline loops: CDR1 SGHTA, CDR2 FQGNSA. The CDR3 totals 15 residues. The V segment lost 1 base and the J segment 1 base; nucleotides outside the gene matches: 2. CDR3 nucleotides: TGTGCCAGCAGCTTAGTTGGACAGGGGAACACTGAAGCTTTCTTT. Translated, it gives CASSLVGQGNTEAFF. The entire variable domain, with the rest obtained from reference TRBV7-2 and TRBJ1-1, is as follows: GAGVSQSPSNKVTEKGKDVELRCDPISGHTALYWYRQSLGQGLEFLIYFQGNSAPDKSGLPSDRFSAERTGGSVSTLTIQRTQQEDSAVYLCASSLVGQGNTEAFFGQGTRLTVV.

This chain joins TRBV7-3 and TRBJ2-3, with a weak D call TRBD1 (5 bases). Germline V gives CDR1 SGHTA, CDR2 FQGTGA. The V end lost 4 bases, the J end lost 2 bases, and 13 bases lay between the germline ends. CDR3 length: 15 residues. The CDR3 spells CASSSIGRVTDTQYF. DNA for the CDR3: TGTGCCAGCAGCTCCATCGGCAGGGTCACAGATACGCAGTATTTT.

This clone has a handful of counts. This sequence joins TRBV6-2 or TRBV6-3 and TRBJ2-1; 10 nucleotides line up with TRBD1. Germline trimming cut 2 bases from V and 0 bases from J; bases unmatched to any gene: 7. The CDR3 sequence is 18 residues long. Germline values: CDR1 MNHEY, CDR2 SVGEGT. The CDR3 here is CASSYERTGGSSYNEQFF. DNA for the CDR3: TGTGCCAGCAGTTACGAGCGGACAGGGGGAAGCTCCTACAATGAGCAGTTCTTC.

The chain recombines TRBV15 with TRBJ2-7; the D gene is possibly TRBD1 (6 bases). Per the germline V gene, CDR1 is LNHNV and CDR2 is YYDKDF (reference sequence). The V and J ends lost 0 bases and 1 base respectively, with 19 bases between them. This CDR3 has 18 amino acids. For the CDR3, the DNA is TGTGCCACCAGCAGAGATCTCTGGTCCAGGGGTGGTTCCTACGAGCAGTACTTC. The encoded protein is CATSRDLWSRGGSYEQYF.

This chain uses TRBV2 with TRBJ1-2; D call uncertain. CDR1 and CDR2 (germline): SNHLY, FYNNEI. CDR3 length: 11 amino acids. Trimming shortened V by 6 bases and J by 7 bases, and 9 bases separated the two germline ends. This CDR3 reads CASRLFGGYTF. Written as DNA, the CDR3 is TGTGCCAGCAGGTTGTTCGGTGGCTACACCTTC. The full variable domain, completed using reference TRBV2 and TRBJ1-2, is EPEVTQTPSHQVTQMGQEVILRCVPISNHLYFYWYRQILGQKVEFLVSFYNNEISEKSEIFDDQFSVERPDGSNFTLKIRSTKLEDSAMYFCASRLFGGYTFGSGTRLTVV.

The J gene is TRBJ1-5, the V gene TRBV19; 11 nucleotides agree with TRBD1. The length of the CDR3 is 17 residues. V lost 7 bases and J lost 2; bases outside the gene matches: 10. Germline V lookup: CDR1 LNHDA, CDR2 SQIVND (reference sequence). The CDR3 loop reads CASTHGTGGIGNQPQHF. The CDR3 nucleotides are TGTGCCAGTACTCACGGGACAGGGGGAATTGGCAATCAGCCCCAGCATTTT.

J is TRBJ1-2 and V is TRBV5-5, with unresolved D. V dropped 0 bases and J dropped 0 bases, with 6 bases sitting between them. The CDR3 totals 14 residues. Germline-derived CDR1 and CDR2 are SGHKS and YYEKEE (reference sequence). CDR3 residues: CASSLAPSNYGYTF. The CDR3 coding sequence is TGTGCCAGCAGCTTGGCTCCGTCTAACTATGGCTACACCTTC.

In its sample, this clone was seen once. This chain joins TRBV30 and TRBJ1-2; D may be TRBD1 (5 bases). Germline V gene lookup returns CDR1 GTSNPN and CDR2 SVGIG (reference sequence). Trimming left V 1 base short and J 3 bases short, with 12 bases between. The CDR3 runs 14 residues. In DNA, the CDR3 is TGTGCCTGGAGTGCCGGGGGGGGATACTATGGCTACACCTTC. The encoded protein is CAWSAGGGYYGYTF.

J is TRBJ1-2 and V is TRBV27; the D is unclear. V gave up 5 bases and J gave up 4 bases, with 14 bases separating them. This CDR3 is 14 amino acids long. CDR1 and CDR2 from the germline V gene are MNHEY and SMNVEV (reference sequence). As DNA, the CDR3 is TGTGCCAGCAGTCCGTGGGAGGATTCCTATGGCTACACCTTC. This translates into CASSPWEDSYGYTF.

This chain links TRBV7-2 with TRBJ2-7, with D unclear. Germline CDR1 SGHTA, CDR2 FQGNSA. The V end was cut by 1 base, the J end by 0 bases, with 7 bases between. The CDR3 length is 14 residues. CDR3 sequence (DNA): TGTGCCAGCAGCTTAGACGCAGCCTCCTACGAGCAGTACTTC. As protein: CASSLDAASYEQYF.

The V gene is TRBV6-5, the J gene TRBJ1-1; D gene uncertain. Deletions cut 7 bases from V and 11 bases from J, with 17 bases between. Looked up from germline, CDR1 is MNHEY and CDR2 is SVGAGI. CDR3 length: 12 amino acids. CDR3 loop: CASIPMSGLAFF. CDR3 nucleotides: TGTGCCAGCATCCCAATGTCCGGGCTGGCTTTCTTT.

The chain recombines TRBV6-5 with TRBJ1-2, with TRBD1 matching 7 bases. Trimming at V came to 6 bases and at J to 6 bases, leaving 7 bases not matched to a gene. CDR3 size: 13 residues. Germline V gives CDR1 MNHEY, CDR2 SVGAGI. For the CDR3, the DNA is TGTGCCAGCAGAGAGACAGGGAAGGATGGCTACACCTTC. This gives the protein CASRETGKDGYTF.

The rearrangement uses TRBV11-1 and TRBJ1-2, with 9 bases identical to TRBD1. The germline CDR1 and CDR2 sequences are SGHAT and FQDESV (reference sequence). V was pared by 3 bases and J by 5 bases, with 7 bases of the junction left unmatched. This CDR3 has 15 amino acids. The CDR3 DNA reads TGTGCCAGCAGCTTCACCCCTGGACAGGGGTATGGCTACACCTTC. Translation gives CASSFTPGQGYGYTF.

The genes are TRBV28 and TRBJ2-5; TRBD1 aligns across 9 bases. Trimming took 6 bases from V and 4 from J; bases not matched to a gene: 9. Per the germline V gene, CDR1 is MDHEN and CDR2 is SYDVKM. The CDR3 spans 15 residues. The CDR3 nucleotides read TGTGCCAGCAGACCTGGGACAGGGTTTGGAGAGACCCAGTACTTC. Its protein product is CASRPGTGFGETQYF.

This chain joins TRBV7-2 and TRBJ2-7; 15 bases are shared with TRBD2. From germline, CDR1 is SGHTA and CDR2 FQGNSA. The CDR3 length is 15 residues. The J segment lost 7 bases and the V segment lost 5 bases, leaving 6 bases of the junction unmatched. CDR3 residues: CASSTRTSGRGEQYF. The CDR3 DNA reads TGTGCCAGCAGCACCCGGACTAGCGGGAGGGGGGAGCAGTACTTC.

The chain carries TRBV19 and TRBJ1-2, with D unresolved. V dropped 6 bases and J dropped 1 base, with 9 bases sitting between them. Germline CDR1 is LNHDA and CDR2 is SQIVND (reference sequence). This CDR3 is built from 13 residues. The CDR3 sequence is CASSDLNNYGYTF. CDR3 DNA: TGTGCCAGTAGCGACCTTAATAACTATGGCTACACCTTC.

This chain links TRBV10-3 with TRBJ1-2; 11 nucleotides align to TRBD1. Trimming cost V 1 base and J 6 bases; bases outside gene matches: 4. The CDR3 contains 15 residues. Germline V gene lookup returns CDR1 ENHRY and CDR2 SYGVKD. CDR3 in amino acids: CAISELGQGADGYTF. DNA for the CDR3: TGTGCCATCAGTGAGTTAGGACAGGGGGCGGATGGCTACACCTTC.

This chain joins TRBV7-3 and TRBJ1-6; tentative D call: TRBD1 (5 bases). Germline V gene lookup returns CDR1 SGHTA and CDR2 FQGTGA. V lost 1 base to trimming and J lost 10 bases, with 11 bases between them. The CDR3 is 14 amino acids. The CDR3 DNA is TGTGCCAGCAGCTTAAAGGGGTCGGGGTCACCCCTCCACTTT. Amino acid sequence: CASSLKGSGSPLHF.

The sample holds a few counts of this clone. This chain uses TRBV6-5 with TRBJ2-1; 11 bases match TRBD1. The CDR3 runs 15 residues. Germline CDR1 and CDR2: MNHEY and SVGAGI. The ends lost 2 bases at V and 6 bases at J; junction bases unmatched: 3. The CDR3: CASSYQGTGGNEQFF. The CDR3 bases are TGTGCCAGCAGTTACCAGGGGACAGGGGGCAATGAGCAGTTCTTC.